The entry below gives a single T cell receptor beta chain sequence along with its context. These data are taken from a study of PD-1 blockade in classical Hodgkin lymphoma. Every patient was affected by relapse after autologous stem cell transplantation, while exposure to brentuximab vedotin was not uniform. Method: immunoSEQ multiplex PCR; TCRdb's copy keeps in-frame clones and lacks some. The sample has 25,000 to 35,000 clones; approximately 70% are singletons. The specimen comprised peripheral blood mononuclear cells (PBMCs), sampled before the second cycle of nivolumab. This TCR derives from a human donor with classical Hodgkin lymphoma.

This CDR3 is CASSPTTGGAEAFF. Written as DNA, the CDR3 is TGTGCCAGCTCACCGACGACAGGAGGCGCTGAAGCTTTCTTT. The rearrangement joins TRBV18 to TRBJ1-1; TRBD1 is a possible D gene (6 bases). CDR1 KGHSH and CDR2 LQKENI come from the germline V gene. The V end was cut by 3 bases, the J end by 6 bases, with 14 bases between. This CDR3 comprises 14 residues.